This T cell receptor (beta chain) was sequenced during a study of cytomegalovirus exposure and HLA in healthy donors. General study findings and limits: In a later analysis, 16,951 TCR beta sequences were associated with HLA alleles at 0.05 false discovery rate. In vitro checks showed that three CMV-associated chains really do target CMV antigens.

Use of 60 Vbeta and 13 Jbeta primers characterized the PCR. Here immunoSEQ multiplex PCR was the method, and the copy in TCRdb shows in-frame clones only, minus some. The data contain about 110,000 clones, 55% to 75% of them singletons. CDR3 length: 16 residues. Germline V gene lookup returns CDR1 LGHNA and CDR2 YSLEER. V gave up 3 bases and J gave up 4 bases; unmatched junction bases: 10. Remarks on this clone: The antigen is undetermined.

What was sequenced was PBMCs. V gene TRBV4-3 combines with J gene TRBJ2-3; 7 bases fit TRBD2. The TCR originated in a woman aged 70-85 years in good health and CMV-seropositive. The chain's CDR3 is CASSQLGTSAADTQYF. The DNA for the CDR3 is TGCGCCAGCAGCCAGCTAGGCACTAGCGCTGCAGATACGCAGTATTTT.